This TCR beta chain is from a study of technical replicates of blood from several donors (dated by TCRdb to the late 2010s). In regard to this clone: There is no known antigen for this receptor. The record has no base qualities; no much larger clone is one base away.

Library preparation employed the immunoSEQ multiplex PCR assay. Sourced from immuneACCESS, this table was stored by TCRdb with only in-frame sequences that have V and J called. A share of the clones is absent; for the studies checked, an unresolved V gene accounts for under half, and the remainder has no known explanation. This sample comprises some 78,000 clones, approximately 93% of them detected only once. The ten largest clones represent less than 0.5% of the sample. Sequenced: T cells isolated from PBMCs. The source is a human donor in good health.

The nucleotide sequence is TGTGCCAGCAGCCGGGCGGGGTGGAAGAACACTGAAGCTTTCTTT. Translated, this gives CASSRAGWKNTEAFF. Recombination joined TRBV5-4 with TRBJ1-1; the D gene is unclear. Deletion took 4 bases off V and 1 base off J, with a span of 14 bases between the germline ends. Looking up the germline V gene (reference sequence) yields CDR1 SGHNT and CDR2 YYREEE. The CDR3, from cysteine to phenylalanine, totals 15 residues. Only CDR3 DNA remains: 45 bases, in frame from the first base.